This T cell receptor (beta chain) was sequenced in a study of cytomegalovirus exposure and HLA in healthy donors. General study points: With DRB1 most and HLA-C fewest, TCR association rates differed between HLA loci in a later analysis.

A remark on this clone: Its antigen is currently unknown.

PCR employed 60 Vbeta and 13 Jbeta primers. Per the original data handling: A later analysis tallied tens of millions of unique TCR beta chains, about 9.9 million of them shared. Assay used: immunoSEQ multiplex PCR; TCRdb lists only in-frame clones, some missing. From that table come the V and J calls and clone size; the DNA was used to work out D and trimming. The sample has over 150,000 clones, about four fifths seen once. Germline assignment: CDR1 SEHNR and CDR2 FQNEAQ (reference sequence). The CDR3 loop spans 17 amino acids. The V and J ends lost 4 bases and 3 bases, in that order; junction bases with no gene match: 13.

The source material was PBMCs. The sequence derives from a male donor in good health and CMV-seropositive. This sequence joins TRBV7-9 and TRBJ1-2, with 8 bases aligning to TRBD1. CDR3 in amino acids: CASSSSGGSGRYYGYTF. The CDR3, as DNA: TGTGCCAGCAGCTCCTCAGGGGGCTCTGGGAGGTACTATGGCTACACCTTC. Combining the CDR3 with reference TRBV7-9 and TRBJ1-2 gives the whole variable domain DTGVSQNPRHKITKRGQNVTFRCDPISEHNRLYWYRQTLGQGPEFLTYFQNEAQLEKSRLLSDRFSAERPKGSFSTLEIQRTEQGDSAMYLCASSSSGGSGRYYGYTFGSGTRLTVV.